One sample yielded the 20 T cell receptor beta chains listed below, sequenced in a study of blood T cell repertoires in COVID-19. Using immunoSEQ multiplex PCR, the repertoire was profiled, and TCRdb retains in-frame clones only, with some absent. The repertoire includes over 100,000 clones, about 80% of them detected once, and just under 4.5% sits in the top ten. Sequenced material: peripheral blood. These receptors came from a human donor in a cohort sampled during active COVID-19.

This chain joins TRBV10-3 and TRBJ2-1; TRBD1 matches at 8 bases. V dropped 0 bases and J dropped 3; count of bases not matched to a gene: 13. Germline CDR1 ENHRY, CDR2 SYGVKD. The CDR3 is 19 residues long. The CDR3 nucleotides read TGTGCCATCAGTGAGTCGTGGACAGGGCCAAGACCGAACTACAATGAGCAGTTCTTC. This gives the protein CAISESWTGPRPNYNEQFF.

The rearrangement joins TRBV7-6 to TRBJ1-1; a possible D gene is TRBD1 (6 bases). There are 15 residues in the CDR3. With 4 bases removed from V and 11 bases from J, the gap between germline ends came to 23 bases. The germline gives CDR1 SGHVS, CDR2 FNYEAQ. The CDR3 DNA reads as TGTGCCAGCAGCTCCCACAGGGAACGTGCCGTTAGGGCTTTCTTT. Encoded protein: CASSSHRERAVRAFF.

This rearrangement joins TRBV29-1 to TRBJ1-6; 9 bases match TRBD1. J lost 5 bases, V lost 4 bases, and 6 bases had no gene match. The germline V gene encodes CDR1 SQVTM and CDR2 ANQGSEA. CDR3 length equals 15 residues. The CDR3 nucleotides are TGCAGCGTTGGTAAGGGACAGGGAGATAATTCACCCCTCCACTTT. Encoded protein: CSVGKGQGDNSPLHF.

The V call is TRBV19, the J call TRBJ1-1, with D perhaps TRBD1 (5 bases). V was cut by 7 bases and J by 1 base, with 10 bases left in between. The CDR3 length is 13 residues. From germline, CDR1 is LNHDA and CDR2 SQIVND (reference sequence). The CDR3 spells CASTLTGNTEAFF. CDR3 DNA sequence: TGTGCCAGTACCCTAACAGGGAACACTGAAGCTTTCTTT.

The CDR3 reads CASNKRGSTDTQYF. The CDR3 nucleotides are TGTGCCAGTAACAAGCGGGGGAGCACAGATACGCAGTATTTT. The chain is built from TRBV19 and TRBJ2-3; 8 bases map to TRBD2. The CDR3 runs to 14 residues. Germline V gene data show CDR1 as LNHDA and CDR2 as SQIVND (reference sequence). The trim removed 7 bases at V and 0 bases at J, leaving 3 bases unmatched.

V usage is TRBV12-3 or TRBV12-4 and J usage is TRBJ1-1; D is ambiguous. The V end was cut by 7 bases, the J end by 4 bases, with 13 bases between. The CDR3 runs 13 residues. The CDR3 DNA reads as TGTGCCAGCACCATCACTAGTGGCACTGAAGCTTTCTTT. It codes for CASTITSGTEAFF.

The chain recombines TRBV5-1 with TRBJ2-7, with a weak D call TRBD2 (6 bases). The CDR3 covers 14 residues. The germline V gene encodes CDR1 SGHRS and CDR2 YFSETQ. Trimming pared 0 bases from V and 4 bases from J, leaving 11 bases between. CDR3 DNA: TGCGCCAGCAGCTTGGCCGATCGGGGGTACGAGCAGTACTTC. Translated, it gives CASSLADRGYEQYF.

J is TRBJ1-2 and V is TRBV7-2; TRBD1 matches at 7 bases. Trimming took 5 bases from V and 2 from J; bases not matched to a gene: 5. The CDR3 has 14 amino acids. The germline V gene has CDR1 SGHTA and CDR2 FQGNSA. The CDR3 loop is CASSPVTGNYGYTF. The CDR3 DNA reads TGTGCCAGCAGCCCAGTGACAGGGAACTATGGCTACACCTTC.

The chain recombines TRBV5-1 with TRBJ1-2; 9 bases map to TRBD1. The CDR3 length is 14 residues. Trimming cost V 4 bases and J 4 bases; bases outside gene matches: 5. Germline V gives CDR1 SGHRS, CDR2 YFSETQ. CDR3 sequence: CASSLTGGGYGYTF. In DNA form, the CDR3 reads TGCGCCAGCAGCCTGACAGGGGGAGGCTATGGCTACACCTTC.

This clone has a handful of counts. V usage is TRBV5-4 and J usage is TRBJ1-3, with a weak D call TRBD1 (6 bases). The CDR3 length is 12 residues. Germline values: CDR1 SGHNT, CDR2 YYREEE (reference sequence). V was shortened by 4 bases and J by 4 bases, with 6 bases between the two germline ends. The CDR3: CASSGTGNTIYF. CDR3 nucleotides: TGTGCCAGCAGCGGGACAGGAAACACCATATATTTT.

This sequence joins TRBV6-1 and TRBJ2-2, with D possibly matching TRBD1 (5 bases). The CDR3 loop spans 13 amino acids. Trimming shortened V by 0 bases and J by 8 bases, and 7 bases separated the two germline ends. Germline V gives CDR1 MNHNS, CDR2 SASEGT. CDR3 loop: CASSEAGAGELFF. The CDR3 DNA reads TGTGCCAGCAGTGAAGCTGGGGCGGGGGAGCTGTTTTTT.

The CDR3 spells CASSWNRGETQYF. Written as DNA, the CDR3 is TGTGCCAGCAGCTGGAACAGGGGCGAGACCCAGTACTTC. The V and J genes are TRBV5-5 and TRBJ2-5; 7 bases map to TRBD1. Germline loops: CDR1 SGHKS, CDR2 YYEKEE (reference sequence). The CDR3 covers 13 residues. V lost 3 bases to trimming and J lost 5 bases; unmatched junction nucleotides: 4.

The chain has TRBV6-6 and TRBJ2-2; TRBD2 aligns across 9 bases. The length of the CDR3 is 13 residues. With V trimmed by 7 bases and J by 6 bases, 3 bases remained unmatched. CDR1 and CDR2 from the germline V gene are MNHNY and SVGAGI (reference sequence). Written as DNA, the CDR3 is TGTGCCAGCACCGTAGCGGGGGCCGGGGAGCTGTTTTTT. Encoded protein: CASTVAGAGELFF.

The rearrangement uses TRBV6-2 or TRBV6-3 and TRBJ2-3; the D gene is possibly TRBD2 (5 bases). The CDR3 length is 12 residues. CDR1 is MNHEY and CDR2 is SVGEGT in the germline V gene. V lost 5 bases to trimming and J lost 3 bases, with 6 bases between them. CDR3 protein: CASSPGTDTQYF. DNA for the CDR3: TGTGCCAGCAGTCCGGGAACAGATACGCAGTATTTT.

The chain uses TRBV6-4 and TRBJ2-3, with 8 bases identical to TRBD1. This CDR3 has 15 residues. The germline CDR1 and CDR2 sequences are MRHNA and SNTAGT. V lost 2 bases to trimming and J lost 1 base; unmatched junction nucleotides: 2. The CDR3 spells CASSDRQGRTDTQYF. DNA of the CDR3: TGTGCCAGCAGTGACCGACAGGGGCGCACAGATACGCAGTATTTT.

The rearrangement joins TRBV28 to TRBJ2-7, with 8 bases identical to TRBD2. The ends lost 7 bases at V and 2 bases at J; junction bases unmatched: 7. Germline V lookup: CDR1 MDHEN, CDR2 SYDVKM. CDR3 size: 14 residues. The chain's CDR3 is CASTNSGTPYEQYF. The CDR3 nucleotides are TGTGCCAGCACCAATAGCGGGACCCCCTACGAGCAGTACTTC.

The V call is TRBV7-9, the J call TRBJ2-5; 7 positions match TRBD1. This CDR3 has 12 amino acids. V gave up 11 bases and J gave up 5 bases; unmatched junction bases: 8. Per the germline V gene, CDR1 is SEHNR and CDR2 is FQNEAQ (reference sequence). In DNA form, the CDR3 reads TGTGCCTACAGGGGTTGGGGGGAGACCCAGTACTTC. Encoded protein: CAYRGWGETQYF.

The chain couples TRBV28 to TRBJ2-7; the match to TRBD1 covers 10 bases. This CDR3 contains 16 residues. Germline values: CDR1 MDHEN, CDR2 SYDVKM. V gave up 5 bases and J gave up 7 bases; unmatched junction bases: 14. In nucleotides, the CDR3 is TGTGCCAGCAGTACAACAGGGACAGGGGCCCCTTCTGAGCAGTACTTC. Protein: CASSTTGTGAPSEQYF.

The V call is TRBV6-6, the J call TRBJ2-7, with D perhaps matching TRBD1 (5 bases). With 5 bases removed from V and 1 base from J, the gap between germline ends came to 15 bases. The CDR3 totals 15 residues. Germline CDR1 is MNHNY and CDR2 is SVGAGI (reference sequence). For the CDR3, the DNA is TGTGCCAGCAGTGGGCGTATGTCAGGGTCCTACGAGCAGTACTTC. Encoded protein: CASSGRMSGSYEQYF.

This chain connects TRBV19 to TRBJ1-2; D might be TRBD1 (5 bases). Germline values: CDR1 LNHDA, CDR2 SQIVND (reference sequence). Between the trimmed V and J ends, which lost 5 bases and 1 base, there was a span of 14 bases. There are 15 residues in the CDR3. The CDR3 spells CASSPRPRDNYGYTF. The CDR3 coding sequence is TGTGCCAGTAGTCCAAGACCCAGGGATAACTATGGCTACACCTTC.